These 30 T cell receptor beta chains were all obtained from the same sample, sequenced in a study of Graves' ophthalmopathy and Graves' hyperthyroidism. Using RNA transcripts, the TCR beta CDR3 regions were amplified. An initial RT-PCR round employing HTBI primers preceded a second-round multiplex PCR. One entry per CDR3 protein results from TCRdb running MiXCR on the multiplex PCR reads. Seen here are some 400,000 distinct CDR3 sequences, 15% to 20% observed once, and the top ten hold 1.6%. Sequenced sample: peripheral blood. The receptors were gathered from a woman aged 18-35 years with Graves' ophthalmopathy.

This clonotype was observed many times. This chain uses TRBV6-2 or TRBV6-3 with TRBJ2-2; 7 nucleotides line up with TRBD2. The ends lost 2 bases at V and 1 base at J; junction bases unmatched: 4. This CDR3 is 16 amino acids long. CDR1 MNHEY and CDR2 SVGEGT come from the germline V gene. CDR3 DNA: TGTGCCAGCAGTTACGTGCTAGCGGAGAACACCGGGGAGCTGTTTTTT. Translation gives CASSYVLAENTGELFF.

This clonotype came up many times. The rearrangement links TRBV12-3 or TRBV12-4 to TRBJ1-6; D gene uncertain. The CDR3 is 15 residues long. Trimming cost V 2 bases and J 0 bases, with 5 bases left between them. CDR3 sequence: CASSLRSSYNSPLHF. The DNA for the CDR3 is TGTGCCAGCAGTTTACGGAGCTCCTATAATTCACCCCTCCACTTT.

This clonotype was counted at least ten times. The V call is TRBV29-1, the J call TRBJ2-5, with 10 bases lining up with TRBD2. V lost 3 bases to trimming and J lost 5 bases; unmatched junction nucleotides: 3. CDR3 length equals 13 residues. Germline CDR1 SQVTM, CDR2 ANQGSEA. The CDR3: CSVDQREGETQYF. The CDR3 nucleotides read TGCAGCGTTGATCAGCGGGAGGGGGAGACCCAGTACTTC. Full variable domain (missing parts from reference TRBV29-1 and TRBJ2-5): SAVISQKPSRDICQRGTSLTIQCQVDSQVTMMFWYRQQPGQSLTLIATANQGSEATYESGFVIDKFPISRPNLTFSTLTVSNMSPEDSSIYLCSVDQREGETQYFGPGTRLLVL.

The sample holds many counts of this clonotype. The chain uses TRBV10-3 and TRBJ1-1; the D is unclear. V was cut by 0 bases and J by 1 base, with 9 bases left in between. The CDR3 covers 15 residues. From germline, CDR1 is ENHRY and CDR2 SYGVKD. The CDR3 region is CAISESGTANTEAFF. As DNA, the CDR3 is TGTGCCATCAGTGAGTCAGGCACAGCGAACACTGAAGCTTTCTTT.

This clonotype was seen ten or more times. This chain links TRBV7-8 with TRBJ1-5; perhaps TRBD1 as D (5 bases). Germline V gene data show CDR1 as SGHVS and CDR2 as FQNEAQ. This CDR3 spans 14 amino acids. Trimming left V 5 bases short and J 2 bases short, with 10 bases between. CDR3 loop: CASSPRGRNQPQHF. In DNA, the CDR3 is TGTGCCAGCAGCCCCCGGGGCCGCAATCAGCCCCAGCATTTT.

In this sample, this clonotype turned up many times. The V and J genes are TRBV7-2 and TRBJ2-7; D call uncertain. CDR1 and CDR2 (germline): SGHTA, FQGNSA. This CDR3 spans 14 amino acids. V was pared by 1 base and J by 6 bases, with 13 bases between. In DNA, the CDR3 is TGTGCCAGCAGCTTAGTCATACTCCACACCGAGCAGTACTTC. Translated: CASSLVILHTEQYF. Full variable domain (rest looked up from reference TRBV7-2 and TRBJ2-7): GAGVSQSPSNKVTEKGKDVELRCDPISGHTALYWYRQSLGQGLEFLIYFQGNSAPDKSGLPSDRFSAERTGGSVSTLTIQRTQQEDSAVYLCASSLVILHTEQYFGPGTRLTVT.

This clonotype was seen many times. The V and J genes are TRBV28 and TRBJ1-2, with D possibly being TRBD1 (5 bases). From germline, CDR1 is MDHEN and CDR2 SYDVKM. This CDR3 spans 16 amino acids. Trimming took off 2 bases at V and 2 bases at J, with 15 bases between the two ends. This CDR3 is CASSLPGRTGNYGYTF. In nucleotides, the CDR3 is TGTGCCAGCAGTTTACCAGGGAGAACCGGAAACTATGGCTACACCTTC.

In its sample, this clonotype was seen many times. The chain employs TRBV7-2 and TRBJ2-4, with D perhaps given as TRBD1 or TRBD2 (5 bases each). V gave up 1 base and J gave up 4 bases, with 8 bases separating them. This CDR3 has 14 residues. Germline CDR1 is SGHTA and CDR2 is FQGNSA. The CDR3 region is CASSLGGSKNIQYF. CDR3 DNA sequence: TGTGCCAGCAGCTTAGGGGGGTCGAAAAACATTCAGTACTTC. Full variable domain (remainder filled in from reference TRBV7-2 and TRBJ2-4): GAGVSQSPSNKVTEKGKDVELRCDPISGHTALYWYRQSLGQGLEFLIYFQGNSAPDKSGLPSDRFSAERTGGSVSTLTIQRTQQEDSAVYLCASSLGGSKNIQYFGAGTRLSVL.

At least ten counts were recorded for this clonotype. Given the absence of the conserved phenylalanine or tryptophan at the CDR3 end, a read error is likely. The limits of the CDR3 on the DNA are not certain, so only TCRdb's listed CDR3 is given. The CDR3 is CASSQGTEKGPRSFS. The genes are TRBV4-2 and TRBJ1-1. From germline, CDR1 is LGHNA and CDR2 YNFKEQ. The CDR3 is 15 residues long, ends included.

Many counts were recorded for this clonotype. The CDR3 bases are TGCAGCGTTGATTCAGGGGCGGAGACCCAGTACTTC. Translated, it gives CSVDSGAETQYF. The chain employs TRBV29-1 and TRBJ2-5, with D possibly matching TRBD1 (6 bases). V was shortened by 3 bases and J by 5 bases, with 10 bases between the two germline ends. CDR1 SQVTM and CDR2 ANQGSEA come from the germline V gene. The length of the CDR3 is 12 residues.

Many counts were recorded for this clonotype. This chain links TRBV30 with TRBJ1-5; no clear D gene. This CDR3 is 13 amino acids long. From germline, CDR1 is GTSNPN and CDR2 SVGIG (reference sequence). The V end was cut by 4 bases, the J end by 4 bases, with 11 bases between. CDR3 protein: CAWNRAQNQPQHF. Here the CDR3 DNA reads TGTGCCTGGAATCGGGCCCAAAATCAGCCCCAGCATTTT.

This clonotype was detected ten times or more. V and J are TRBV28 and TRBJ2-7; TRBD1 matches at 7 bases. From germline, CDR1 is MDHEN and CDR2 SYDVKM. The junction had 14 bases not matched to a gene; V was cut back by 4 bases and J by 5 bases. The CDR3 sequence is 16 residues long. The CDR3 here is CASSWGLQGSSDEQYF. DNA for the CDR3: TGTGCCAGCAGTTGGGGTCTACAGGGGAGCTCGGACGAGCAGTACTTC.

This clonotype was recorded at least ten times. A much larger clone sits a single nucleotide away, making a read error possible. The J gene is TRBJ2-7, the V gene TRBV28; TRBD2 agrees at 7 bases. After removal of 9 bases from V and 7 bases from J, the junction contained 15 bases not matched to a gene. CDR1 is MDHEN and CDR2 is SYDVKM in the germline V gene. CDR3 size: 14 residues. CDR3 nucleotides: TGTGCCAGAGAAGCGTGGCGGGAGCTTGGGGAGCAGTACTTC. It is translated as CAREAWRELGEQYF.

In this sample, this clonotype turned up once. DNA for the CDR3: TGTGCCAGCAGTTACCCAAGGACAGGGGGCTTTGGCTACACCTTC. Amino acids: CASSYPRTGGFGYTF. The chain recombines TRBV6-2 or TRBV6-3 with TRBJ1-2, with TRBD1 matching over 11 bases. Germline V gene lookup returns CDR1 MNHEY and CDR2 SVGEGT. CDR3 length: 15 amino acids. V was pared by 2 bases and J by 7 bases, with 6 bases of the junction left unmatched.

V gene TRBV5-1 combines with J gene TRBJ2-5; TRBD1 matches 8 bases. Per germline, CDR1 SGHRS and CDR2 YFSETQ. This CDR3 spans 15 amino acids. V was pared by 0 bases and J by 5 bases, with 6 bases of the junction left unmatched. This chain's CDR3 is CASSLAQGGTETQYF. In DNA, the CDR3 is TGCGCCAGCAGCTTGGCACAGGGGGGTACCGAGACCCAGTACTTC.

This clonotype has a count of ten or more. This rearrangement joins TRBV19 to TRBJ1-5; D is possibly TRBD1 (6 bases). Germline V CDR1 and CDR2: LNHDA, SQIVND (reference sequence). The CDR3 extends over 16 amino acids. The germline V and J ends were trimmed by 3 bases and 5 bases, with 17 bases remaining between them. The CDR3 coding sequence is TGTGCCAGTAGTATTTGGTCCGGCGGGGGCCATCAGCCCCAGCATTTT. Protein sequence: CASSIWSGGGHQPQHF.

This clonotype was seen ten or more times. The V and J genes are TRBV28 and TRBJ1-2, with D perhaps TRBD1 (5 bases). Germline V gene sequence: CDR1 MDHEN, CDR2 SYDVKM. Trimming removed 6 bases at V and 9 bases at J, with 17 bases between. CDR3 size: 13 residues. The CDR3 region is CASSQPSWGRYTF. The CDR3, as DNA: TGTGCCAGCAGCCAACCCTCATGGGGCCGCTACACCTTC.

This clonotype was observed at least ten times. V gene TRBV27 combines with J gene TRBJ2-7; tentative D call: TRBD2 (5 bases). V was clipped by 3 bases and J by 6 bases, with 18 bases between them. The CDR3 has 15 amino acids. Germline lookup yields CDR1 MNHEY and CDR2 SMNVEV (reference sequence). The CDR3 region has the DNA TGTGCCAGCAGTTTTACCCCGGGAACGCCCGGCGAGCAGTACTTC. Encoded protein: CASSFTPGTPGEQYF.

This clonotype appeared many times. The V and J genes are TRBV6-2 or TRBV6-3 and TRBJ1-5; D unclear. V lost 8 bases to trimming and J lost 15 bases, with 20 bases between them. The CDR3 is 12 amino acids. In germline, CDR1 is MNHEY, CDR2 SVGEGT. In DNA form, the CDR3 reads TGTGCCAGCCTGAACTTGGGCCGAAGGCCGCATTTT. Translated: CASLNLGRRPHF.

This clonotype appeared many times. The V call is TRBV27, the J call TRBJ2-5, with D possibly TRBD2 on 5 matching bases. CDR3 length: 12 residues. The germline V gene encodes CDR1 MNHEY and CDR2 SMNVEV (reference sequence). Trimming pared 9 bases from V and 5 bases from J, leaving 13 bases between. This chain's CDR3 is CARTRGYETQYF. CDR3 in DNA: TGTGCCAGGACCCGCGGGTACGAGACCCAGTACTTC.

Ten or more counts support this clonotype. The chain is built from TRBV20-1 and TRBJ2-5, with a possible D match to TRBD1 (7 bases). CDR3 length equals 15 residues. CDR1 is DFQATT, CDR2 SNEGSKA, per germline (reference sequence). V was clipped by 5 bases and J by 0 bases, with 16 bases between them. The DNA of the CDR3 is TGCAGTGCTCTTACAGGGGCGGGATACCAAGAGACCCAGTACTTC. Its protein product is CSALTGAGYQETQYF.

Ten or more counts support this clonotype. CDR3 residues: CASSLTAGYSNQPQHF. Written as DNA, the CDR3 is TGTGCCAGCAGCTTAACCGCTGGTTATAGCAATCAGCCCCAGCATTTT. The chain couples TRBV11-2 to TRBJ1-5; D call uncertain. Trimming shortened V by 2 bases and J by 0 bases, and 11 bases separated the two germline ends. The germline V gene has CDR1 SGHAT and CDR2 FQNNGV. The CDR3 contains 16 residues.

This clonotype was counted at least ten times. The chain has TRBV6-1 and TRBJ2-5; possible D gene TRBD1, 5 bases. V was trimmed by 6 bases and J by 1 base, leaving 6 bases between them. The CDR3 loop spans 12 amino acids. The V gene's germline CDR1 is MNHNS and CDR2 SASEGT. CDR3 nucleotide sequence: TGTGCCAGCAGGACAGCCCAAGAGACCCAGTACTTC. Translated, it gives CASRTAQETQYF.

This chain joins TRBV6-5 and TRBJ1-2; TRBD1 agrees at 8 bases. CDR3 length equals 15 residues. Germline V gene lookup returns CDR1 MNHEY and CDR2 SVGAGI. J gave up 4 bases and V 4 bases, and 8 bases lay outside the gene matches. The CDR3 loop is CASSSRADRGYGYTF. The DNA for the CDR3 is TGTGCCAGCAGTTCGAGAGCCGACAGGGGCTATGGCTACACCTTC.

The V gene is TRBV12-3 or TRBV12-4, the J gene TRBJ2-5; TRBD1 or TRBD2 may be the D gene (5 bases each). The V and J ends lost 2 bases and 5 bases respectively, with 15 bases between them. The CDR3 is made up of 15 amino acids. In nucleotides, the CDR3 is TGTGCCAGCAGTTTAATGGGGGTAAGAGATGAGACCCAGTACTTC. Encoded protein: CASSLMGVRDETQYF.

Remarks on this clonotype: A much larger clonotype is one base distant, so this may be a read error. This CDR3 reads CASNYSEENIQYF. The CDR3 DNA reads TGTGCCAGCAATTACTCAGAGGAAAACATTCAGTACTTC. The chain uses TRBV6-2 or TRBV6-3 and TRBJ2-4, with D unclear. The CDR3 extends over 13 amino acids. Germline V gene sequence: CDR1 MNHEY, CDR2 SVGEGT.

This clonotype was found many times. The chain links TRBV30 to TRBJ1-6; 7 bases agree with TRBD1. This CDR3 spans 15 amino acids. In germline, CDR1 is GTSNPN, CDR2 SVGIG (reference sequence). The junction had 6 bases not matched to a gene; V was cut back by 0 bases and J by 7 bases. This CDR3 reads CAWSVPDRTNSPLHF. The DNA for the CDR3 is TGTGCCTGGAGTGTACCGGACAGGACGAATTCACCCCTCCACTTT.

Many counts were recorded for this clonotype. The V gene is TRBV28, the J gene TRBJ2-4; unclear D gene. Per germline, CDR1 MDHEN and CDR2 SYDVKM. This CDR3 region has 12 residues. Trimming took off 3 bases at V and 6 bases at J, with 6 bases between the two ends. CDR3 nucleotides: TGTGCCAGCAGTTTTACCCCAAACATTCAGTACTTC. Its protein is CASSFTPNIQYF.

This clonotype was seen repeatedly, ten times or more. The gene calls are TRBV9 and TRBJ1-1; maybe TRBD1 (5 bases). Germline CDR1 is SGDLS and CDR2 is YYNGEE. The V end was cut by 0 bases, the J end by 6 bases, with 9 bases between. This CDR3 spans 13 amino acids. CDR3 coding DNA: TGTGCCAGCAGCGTAGTCGAGACAGCTGAAGCTTTCTTT. This sequence encodes CASSVVETAEAFF.

The rearrangement uses TRBV3-1 and TRBJ1-5, with 8 bases fitting TRBD1. From germline, CDR1 is LGHDT and CDR2 YNNKEL (reference sequence). Trimming took 7 bases from V and 1 from J; bases not matched to a gene: 12. The CDR3 has 17 residues. CDR3 DNA sequence: TGTGCCAGCATCCCCCGGGACAGGAATTGCAGCAATCAGCCCCAGCATTTT. Protein sequence: CASIPRDRNCSNQPQHF.